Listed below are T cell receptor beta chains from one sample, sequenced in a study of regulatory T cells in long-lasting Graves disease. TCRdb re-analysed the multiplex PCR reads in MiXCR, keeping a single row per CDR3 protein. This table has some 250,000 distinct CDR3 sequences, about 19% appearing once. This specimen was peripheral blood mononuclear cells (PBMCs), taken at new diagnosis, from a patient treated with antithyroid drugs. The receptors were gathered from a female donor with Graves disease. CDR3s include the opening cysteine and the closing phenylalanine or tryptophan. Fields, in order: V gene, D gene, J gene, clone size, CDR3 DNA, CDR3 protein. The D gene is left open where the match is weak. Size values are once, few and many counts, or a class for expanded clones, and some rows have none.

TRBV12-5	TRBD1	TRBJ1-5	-	TGTGCTAGTGGTTTGAACCGGGACAGAAATCAGCCCCAGCATTTT	CASGLNRDRNQPQHF
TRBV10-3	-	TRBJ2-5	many	TGTGCCATCAGTGTTGCTAGCAGGCAAGAGACCCAGTACTTC	CAISVASRQETQYF
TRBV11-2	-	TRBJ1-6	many	TGTGCCAGCAGCATCGGGGCCCCGGGCTTCTCACCCCTCCACTTT	CASSIGAPGFSPLHF
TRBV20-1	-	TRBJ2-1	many	TGCAGTGCTAGAGATCAGGCAGGCTCCTACAATGAGCAGTTCTTC	CSARDQAGSYNEQFF
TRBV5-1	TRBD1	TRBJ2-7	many	TGCGCCAGCAGCCCGACCACAGGGGGATCCTACGAGCAGTACTTC	CASSPTTGGSYEQYF
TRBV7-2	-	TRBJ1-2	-	TGTGCCAGCAGCTTAGCGCTGTCAGGGAACGACTATGGCTACACCTTC	CASSLALSGNDYGYTF
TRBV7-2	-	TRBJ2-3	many	TGTGCCAGCAGCTTAGGAGGACAGTTCGATACGCAGTATTTT	CASSLGGQFDTQYF
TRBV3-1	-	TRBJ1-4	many	TGTGCCAGCTCCCGAGGGGTGGTTAGTGAAAAACTGTTTTTT	CASSRGVVSEKLFF
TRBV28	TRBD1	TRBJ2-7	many	TGTGCCAGCAGTTTAGTACGGACAGGCCGCTACGAGCAGTACTTC	CASSLVRTGRYEQYF
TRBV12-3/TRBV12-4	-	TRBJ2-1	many	TGTGCCAGCAGGTGGACTGTTGCTGAGCAGTTCTTC	CASRWTVAEQFF
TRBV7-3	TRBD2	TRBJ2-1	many	TGTGCCAGCAGCTCGGGACTAGCGGTCAATGAGCAGTTCTTC	CASSSGLAVNEQFF
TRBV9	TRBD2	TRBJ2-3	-	TGTGCCAGCAGCGTAGTAGCGGGAGCCCCAGATACGCAGTATTTT	CASSVVAGAPDTQYF
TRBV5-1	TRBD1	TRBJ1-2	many	TGCGCCAGCAGCTTGGCCACCGGGACAGTCCGCTTAGCCAACTTC	CASSLATGTVRLANF
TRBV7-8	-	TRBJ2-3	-	TGTGCCAGCAGCTTAGCGGTGGGGCTCGCAGATACGCAGTATTTT	CASSLAVGLADTQYF
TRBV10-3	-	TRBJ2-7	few	TGTGCCATCAGTGAGGTGGGGACCTACGAGCAGTACTTC	CAISEVGTYEQYF
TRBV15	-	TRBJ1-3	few	TGTGCCACCAGCAGAGATCGCCGAGGAAACACCATATATTTT	CATSRDRRGNTIYF
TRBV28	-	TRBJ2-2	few	TGTGCCAGCAACAACCAATGGGGCCCGAACACCGGGGAGCTGTTTTTT	CASNNQWGPNTGELFF
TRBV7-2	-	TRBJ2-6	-	TGTGCCAGCAGCTTAGCGGCCGGCCCCGGGGCCAACGTCCTGACTTTC	CASSLAAGPGANVLTF
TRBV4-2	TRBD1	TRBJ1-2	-	TGTGCCAGCAGCCAAGATGGGGCAGGGGGCGCCTATGGCTACACCTTC	CASSQDGAGGAYGYTF
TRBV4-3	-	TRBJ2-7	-	TGCGCCAGCAGCCAAGACCACACAGCGTACGAGCAGCACTTC	CASSQDHTAYEQHF
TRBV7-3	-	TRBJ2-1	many	TGTGCCAGCAGCTTTTTAGAAAATGAGCAGTTCTTC	CASSFLENEQFF
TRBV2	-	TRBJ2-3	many	TGTGCCAGCACCAAGACAGGCTCTAGCACAGATACGCAGTATTTT	CASTKTGSSTDTQYF
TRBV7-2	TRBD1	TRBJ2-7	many	TGTGCCAGCAGCTCGAACTCCGGGACAGGGGTTTTTTACGAGCAGTACTTC	CASSSNSGTGVFYEQYF
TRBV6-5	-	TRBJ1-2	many	TGTGCCAGCAGTTACTCGAGTTTCCGGGTAGATAACTATGGCTACACCTTC	CASSYSSFRVDNYGYTF
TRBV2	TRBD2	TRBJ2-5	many	TGTGCCAGCAGTGACGAGCGGGGGGGCCAAGAGACCCAGTACTTC	CASSDERGGQETQYF
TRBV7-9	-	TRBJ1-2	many	TGTGCCAGCAGCGCCGGGAAGACCACTGGTGGCTACACCTTC	CASSAGKTTGGYTF
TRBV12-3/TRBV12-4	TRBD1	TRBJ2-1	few	TGTGCCAGCAGTACCGGGACAGGGGGCTACAATGAGCAGTTCTTC	CASSTGTGGYNEQFF
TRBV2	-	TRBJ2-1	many	TGTGCCAGCAGTTATACGAACAATGAGCAGTTCTTC	CASSYTNNEQFF
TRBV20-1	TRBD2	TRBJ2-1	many	TGCAGTGCCGAAACTCTAGCGGAAATGAAATACAATGAGCAGTTCTTC	CSAETLAEMKYNEQFF
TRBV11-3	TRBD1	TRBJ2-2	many	TGTGCCAGCAGCGCGGCGGGCAGGGGGACCGGGGAGCTGTTTTTT	CASSAAGRGTGELFF
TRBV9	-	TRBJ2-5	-	TGTGCCAGCAGCGTAATTCATTCCGAGACCCAGTACTTC	CASSVIHSETQYF
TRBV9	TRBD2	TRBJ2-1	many	TGTGCCAGCAGCGCGGGACTAGCGGGGGCCGCCGCAGAGGAGCAGTTCTTC	CASSAGLAGAAAEEQFF
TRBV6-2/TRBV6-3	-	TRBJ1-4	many	TGTGCCAGCAGTTACTTGGGCCGGACCAATGAAAAACTGTTTTTT	CASSYLGRTNEKLFF
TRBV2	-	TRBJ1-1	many	TGTGCCAGCAGGTTTGAGACAGAAGCTTTCTTT	CASRFETEAFF
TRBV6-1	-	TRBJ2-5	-	TGTGCCAGCAACTATGACTACAGGGTAGAGACCCAGTACTTC	CASNYDYRVETQYF
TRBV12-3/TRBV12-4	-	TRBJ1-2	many	TGTGCCAGCAGTAACCACCGCTATGGCTACACCTTC	CASSNHRYGYTF
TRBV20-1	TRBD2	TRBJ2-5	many	TGCAGTGCCGTACGGAGCGGGAGGTCTAGAGAGACCCAGTACTTC	CSAVRSGRSRETQYF
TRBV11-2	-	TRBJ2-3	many	TGTGCCAGCAGCCGGACGGGCGGCGCTTTCACAGATACGCAGTATTTT	CASSRTGGAFTDTQYF
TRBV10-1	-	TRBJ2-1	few	TGCGCCAGCAGTGGATCCGGGCCCCGTGGCAATGAGCAGTTCTTC	CASSGSGPRGNEQFF
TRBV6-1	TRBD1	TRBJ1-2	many	TGTGCCAGCAGTGCCAGGACAGGGGACAACTATGGCTACACCTTC	CASSARTGDNYGYTF
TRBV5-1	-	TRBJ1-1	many	TGCGCCAGCAGCCCTCAGGGAGGCGGCACTGAAGCTTTCTTT	CASSPQGGGTEAFF